The rows below give T cell receptor beta chains drawn from one sample of a study of T cells in Graves' hyperthyroidism and ophthalmopathy. TCRdb called the multiplex PCR reads again in MiXCR, with one record for every CDR3 protein. The sample lists roughly 500,000 distinct CDR3 sequences, 40% to 55% occurring once. What was sequenced was peripheral blood or thyroid tissue (not recorded which). The source of these receptors is an adult woman with Graves' disease, either hyperthyroidism or ophthalmopathy (not recorded which). Each CDR3 is given with its conserved first and last residue. A D gene is named only where the DNA matches it firmly. Some rows have no size entry. The others give once, few or many, or a class for an expanded clone.

V	size	J	D	DNA	CDR3
TRBV6-2/TRBV6-3	few	TRBJ1-1	.	TGTGCCAGCAGTTATTTGAGGGCAGGCACTGAAGCTTTCTTT	CASSYLRAGTEAFF
TRBV11-3	.	TRBJ1-2	.	TGTGCCAGCAGCTTACTGCGTGGGGGATGGAACTATGGCTACACCTTC	CASSLLRGGWNYGYTF
TRBV7-8	.	TRBJ2-5	.	TGTGCCAGCAGCTTTGCTATCCAAGAGACCCAGTACTTC	CASSFAIQETQYF
TRBV7-2	many	TRBJ1-6	TRBD1	TGTGCCAGCAGCCAAGTCTCCGGGACAGCTATCGTTGTACCCCTCCACTTT	CASSQVSGTAIVVPLHF
TRBV12-3/TRBV12-4	many	TRBJ1-1	.	TGTGCCAGCGGGGGCGCAGGGACTGAAGCTTTCTTT	CASGGAGTEAFF
TRBV10-3	.	TRBJ1-4	.	TGTGCCATCAGTGAGAGAGGATCCGGAGAAAAACTGTTTTTT	CAISERGSGEKLFF
TRBV6-5	many	TRBJ2-7	TRBD1	TGTGCCAGCAGTTACGCCGACAGGGTAGGCTACGAGCAGTACTTC	CASSYADRVGYEQYF
TRBV9	.	TRBJ1-6	.	TGTGCCAGCAGGTCACGACATAAGAGAAGTAAAAATTCACCCCTCCACTTT	CASRSRHKRSKNSPLHF
TRBV7-9	.	TRBJ1-2	.	TGTGCCAGCAGCCCCACGGGGGGACAAAGCTATGGCTACACCTTC	CASSPTGGQSYGYTF
TRBV7-2	.	TRBJ2-5	TRBD2	TGTGCCAGCAGCCGGCGGACTAGCGGCCCTACCCTAAGTCGAGAGACCCAGTACTTC	CASSRRTSGPTLSRETQYF
TRBV7-9	.	TRBJ1-2	.	TGTGCCAGCAGCTTTCAAGCTAACTATGGCTACACCTTC	CASSFQANYGYTF